This record looks at one T cell receptor (beta chain) sequence and its context. The sample has other DNA sequences that encode this CDR3 too. Trimming stripped 2 bases from V and 7 bases from J, with 6 bases between. The CDR3 totals 12 residues. Germline V gene sequence: CDR1 MNHEY, CDR2 SVGAGI. Profiling relied on immunoSEQ multiplex PCR, and the TCRdb table lists in-frame clones only, not all of them. This table has fewer than 1.8 million clones, approximately 98.5% appearing once. The data stem from a study of shared clonotypes between healthy human individuals. The chain carries TRBV6-5 and TRBJ2-1; D is uncertain. This receptor was taken from a man between 25 and 39 years old in good health. Source material: naive CD4+ T cells sorted from blood. Subset: CD45RA+ positively selected. The CDR3 region is CASSYRGNEQFF. CDR3 bases: TGTGCCAGCAGTTACAGAGGAAATGAGCAGTTCTTC.